The 2 T cell receptor beta chains in this list originate from one sample, sequenced in a study of T cells in Graves' hyperthyroidism and ophthalmopathy (dated by TCRdb to between 2018 and 2021). Library preparation employed multiplex PCR. The sample was run on an Illumina HiSeq 2000. The TCR beta CDR3 regions were amplified from the RNA transcripts. The TCR CDR3 was subjected to a first round of RT-PCR using the HTBI primer set and the Qiagen OneStep RT-PCR kit. The public reads were run again by TCRdb, first through fastp at Q25 and then through MiXCR, and only productive beta chains were kept. Each entry merges the rows of one CDR3 protein and shows their most common DNA and genes. This sample gives over 500,000 distinct CDR3 sequences in total; around 16% of them show up just once. Together, the top ten hold approximately 32% of the sample. Sequenced input: blood. These TCRs come from a woman in her 30s with Graves' ophthalmopathy.

This clonotype has at least ten counts. The V and J genes are TRBV7-2 and TRBJ2-1, with 7 nucleotides matching TRBD2. This CDR3 region has 14 residues. J gave up 4 bases and V 4 bases, and 4 bases lay outside the gene matches. Germline V gene lookup returns CDR1 SGHTA and CDR2 FQGNSA. The CDR3 DNA sequence: TGTGCCAGCAGCTCGAGCGGGACGTACAATGAGCAGTTCTTC. This sequence encodes CASSSSGTYNEQFF.

This clonotype was recorded once. The junction departs from germline at one end; a sequencing error may be responsible. This sequence joins TRBV11-3 and TRBJ2-3, with 8 positions matching TRBD2. There are 15 residues in the CDR3. Looked up from germline, CDR1 is SGHNT and CDR2 is YENEEA. CDR3 nucleotides: TGTGCCAGCAGCCTAGAAGCGGGAGTCGGGGGTACGCAGTATTTT. Its translation: CASSLEAGVGGTQYF.